The clone carrying this TCR beta chain was picked up a small number of times. This specimen belongs to a study of blood T cell repertoires in COVID-19. Original handling: Scientists estimated how many nucleated cells there were by amplifying reference gene primers. Here immunoSEQ multiplex PCR was the method, and the copy in TCRdb shows in-frame clones only, minus some. From that table come the V and J calls and clone size; the DNA was used to work out D and trimming. The sample yields 150,000 to 200,000 clones, nearly 90% seen once. The TCR comes from a man younger than 35 who had recovered from COVID-19. The sequencing input was peripheral blood.

The CDR3 region is CASNPAGATDTQYF. The CDR3 DNA reads TGTGCCAGCAATCCAGCGGGGGCCACAGATACGCAGTATTTT. The chain carries TRBV6-5 and TRBJ2-3, with TRBD2 identical over 8 bases. V dropped 7 bases and J dropped 2; count of bases not matched to a gene: 5. This CDR3 has 14 amino acids. CDR1 and CDR2 (germline): MNHEY, SVGAGI.